The clone carrying this T cell receptor beta chain came up a few times. Its antigen is undetermined. This sample was taken from a study of blood T cells in healthy people across ages. Alongside a J-beta primer mix, a sample-barcoded 5' primer served in a second PCR lasting about 6 to 11 cycles. MiXCR was run by TCRdb on the 5' RACE reads, yielding one entry per CDR3 protein. This sample has hundreds of thousands of distinct CDR3 sequences, with roughly 25% found just once. Germline V lookup: CDR1 SQVTM, CDR2 ANQGSEA. V was pared by 6 bases and J by 2 bases, with 7 bases of the junction left unmatched. This CDR3 has 13 residues. Study outcomes and limitations: Age brought a roughly linear fall in TCR beta diversity measured per million T cells.

The donors, all healthy, were Caucasians living in Russia, aged about 6 to 90. These sequences were also reported in another study, on T cells of mothers and their children. From that study: Each mother gave over 8 million TCR beta CDR3 reads; each child, about 3 million. A slight, non-significant increase in overlap was found for related mother-child pairs relative to unrelated pairs.

The sequence was collected from a boy younger than 18 in good health. The V gene is TRBV29-1, the J gene TRBJ2-7; TRBD1 matches at 7 bases. Input material: blood. The CDR3 region has the DNA TGCAGCGTGGGACAGTTTCCGACCTACGAGCAGTACTTC. Its translation is CSVGQFPTYEQYF.